The T cell receptor (beta chain) described here comes from a study of blood T cell repertoires in COVID-19. About the research overall: Specimens from acute and convalescent COVID-19 originated in the United States, Italy and Spain.

Authors' processing steps: Amplified reference gene primers provided the basis for estimating nucleated cell counts. Assay used: immunoSEQ multiplex PCR; TCRdb lists only in-frame clones, some missing. V and J calls and clone size are those listed in that table; D and trimming were worked out from the DNA. The table includes about 220,000 clones, 90% detected once. V lost 0 bases, J lost 2 bases, and 10 bases lay in between. The CDR3 is 15 residues long. From germline, CDR1 is SGHNT and CDR2 YYREEE (reference sequence). All enrollees were about 18 to 95 years old and from fewer than 30 US areas. Participants reported their clinical history, and cohort assignment relied on those reports.

This TCR came from a man between 25 and 39 years old who had been exposed to COVID-19. The sample was PBMCs or T cells enriched from blood (not recorded which). The chain has TRBV5-4 and TRBJ2-3, with a possible D match to TRBD2 (5 bases). CDR3 in amino acids: CASSLASGYTDTQYF. Here the CDR3 DNA reads TGTGCCAGCAGCTTGGCTTCGGGGTACACAGATACGCAGTATTTT.